This TCR beta chain was identified during a study of T cells after yellow fever vaccination. Whole-study results and caveats: Researchers cautioned that FACS-sorted repertoires could harbor abundant clonotypes contaminating from the bulk population. Faster peaking, at day 5 versus 15, marked a secondary response that was weaker. Most primary-vaccination clones recurred post-booster (approximately 96% CD4, about 90% CD8).

The 5'RACE template-switching step produced TCR cDNA and added a universal primer site and UMIs. TCRdb redid the calling of the 5' RACE reads with MiXCR, one entry per CDR3 protein. The table lists about 300,000 distinct CDR3 sequences, around 7% of them singletons. In the case of this clonotype: Its antigen is unidentified.

The length of the CDR3 is 15 residues. Deletions cut 0 bases from V and 1 base from J, with 7 bases between. The germline CDR1 and CDR2 sequences are SGHRS and YFSETQ. The specimen comprised PBMCs, sampled about 49 days after the first yellow fever vaccination. This TCR was sampled from a man aged 18 to 30 who received the YFV17D yellow fever vaccine. The gene calls are TRBV5-1 and TRBJ2-2, with unresolved D. Here the CDR3 DNA reads TGCGCCAGCAGCTTGGACAGCCAGAACACCGGGGAGCTGTTTTTT. Encoded protein: CASSLDSQNTGELFF.